There are a few counts of the clone carrying this T cell receptor beta chain. The CDR3 runs to 16 residues. Unmatched junction bases numbered 9, after V lost 7 bases and J lost 2 bases. The germline CDR1 and CDR2 sequences are LNHDA and SQIVND (reference sequence). The record originates from a study of blood T cell repertoires in COVID-19. Whole-study context: T cells, B-cell-depleted T cells, or PBMCs provided the cDNA or gDNA that served as material.

Authors' processing steps: Amplification of reference gene primers was used by the study to estimate nucleated cell counts. Sequencing used immunoSEQ multiplex PCR; TCRdb keeps in-frame clones, though not all of them. Clonal size and the V and J genes are those of that table, whereas D and trimming came from the DNA. The table lists hundreds of thousands of clones, around 87% of them singletons. This chain connects TRBV19 to TRBJ1-5, with TRBD1 identical over 9 bases. This clonotype originated in a man in his 60s who had recovered from COVID-19. Sequenced material: peripheral blood. Here the CDR3 DNA reads TGTGCCAGTAAGATCACAGGGGGCAGTGGCAATCAGCCCCAGCATTTT. Amino acids: CASKITGGSGNQPQHF.